The 17 T cell receptor beta chains below come from one sample, sequenced in a study of beta chain features in type 1 diabetes. Every isolated RNA sample was fully reverse transcribed, so sequencing captured expressed TCRB transcripts. Profiling relied on immunoSEQ multiplex PCR, and the TCRdb table lists in-frame clones only, not all of them. The profile shows fewer than 400,000 clones, 7% to 10% of them singletons. The antigens these receptors bind are not known. General study findings and limits: Shortening that was moderate but significant affected the TCRB CDR3s of Type 1 diabetes patients in all four CD4+ subsets.

Sequencing used central memory CD4+ T cells from blood. Receptors were obtained from a man aged 25 to 40 with type 1 diabetes.

The chain is built from TRBV7-6 and TRBJ2-1; TRBD2 agrees at 11 bases. CDR1 is SGHVS, CDR2 FNYEAQ, per germline. With 1 base clipped from V and 0 bases from J, the junction kept 8 bases outside the gene matches. The CDR3 runs to 19 residues. CDR3 sequence: CASSLEASGGSSSYNEQFF. DNA of the CDR3: TGTGCCAGCAGCTTAGAGGCTAGCGGGGGGTCGAGCTCCTACAATGAGCAGTTCTTC. Drawing the rest from reference TRBV7-6 and TRBJ2-1, the complete variable domain is GAGVSQSPRYKVTKRGQDVALRCDPISGHVSLYWYRQALGQGPEFLTYFNYEAQQDKSGLPNDRFSAERPEGSISTLTIQRTEQRDSAMYRCASSLEASGGSSSYNEQFFGPGTRLTVL.

There are a few counts of this clone. The chain is built from TRBV7-8 and TRBJ2-3; TRBD2 aligns across 7 bases. CDR1 is SGHVS, CDR2 FQNEAQ, per germline. With V trimmed by 1 base and J by 4 bases, 8 bases remained unmatched. CDR3 length: 16 amino acids. The CDR3 DNA reads TGTGCCAGCAGCTTAGTGCGGGGAGGGATCGCAGATACGCAGTATTTT. This sequence encodes CASSLVRGGIADTQYF.

This clone showed up just a few times. This chain connects TRBV23-1 to TRBJ2-2; no clear D gene. TRBV23-1 is recorded as an ORF, its role being uncertain. The CDR3 runs to 15 residues. Trimming removed 11 bases at V and 1 base at J, with 17 bases between. CDR3 nucleotide sequence: TGCGCCGAAAACCAGACCCAGCGGAACACCGGGGAGCTGTTTTTT. Translation gives CAENQTQRNTGELFF.

This clone turned up a few times. V usage is TRBV28 and J usage is TRBJ2-3; D is undetermined. The CDR3 extends over 14 amino acids. Trimming cost V 5 bases and J 4 bases, with 13 bases left between them. Germline V lookup: CDR1 MDHEN, CDR2 SYDVKM. CDR3 amino acids: CASSPPRTPDTQYF. The CDR3 bases are TGTGCCAGCAGTCCCCCCCGTACCCCAGATACGCAGTATTTT.

This clone was seen only a few times. The V call is TRBV7-9, the J call TRBJ2-2; TRBD1 matches 7 bases. CDR3 size: 16 residues. CDR1 and CDR2 (germline): SEHNR, FQNEAQ (reference sequence). V was clipped by 5 bases and J by 6 bases; unmatched bases: 12. This CDR3 is CASSPLGRGLSGELFF. CDR3 nucleotide sequence: TGTGCCAGCAGCCCCCTCGGTAGGGGGCTGTCCGGGGAGCTGTTTTTT.

This clone has more than one count but fewer than ten. The V gene is TRBV7-9, the J gene TRBJ2-2; 7 nucleotides line up with TRBD1. J lost 1 base, V lost 5 bases, and 4 bases had no gene match. Germline lookup yields CDR1 SEHNR and CDR2 FQNEAQ (reference sequence). This CDR3 region has 15 residues. CDR3 coding DNA: TGTGCCAGCAGCGATCGGGACAGGAACACCGGGGAGCTGTTTTTT. This codes for CASSDRDRNTGELFF.

This clone occurred a few times. The chain uses TRBV6-5 and TRBJ2-2, with D possibly called TRBD1 or TRBD2 (5 bases each). Germline loops: CDR1 MNHEY, CDR2 SVGAGI. CDR3 length: 13 residues. V was shortened by 0 bases and J by 8 bases, with 7 bases between the two germline ends. The CDR3 DNA follows: TGTGCCAGCAGTTACTCGGGGGAGGGGGAGCTGTTTTTT. It translates to CASSYSGEGELFF.

This clone was observed a few times. CDR3 nucleotide sequence: TGTGCCAGTAGTATAGGAAGGGACTCCCGAAGGAACACCGGGGAGCTGTTTTTT. Translating it yields CASSIGRDSRRNTGELFF. J is TRBJ2-2 and V is TRBV19; a weak D match, TRBD2 (6 bases). The CDR3 is 18 amino acids. Trimming shortened V by 1 base and J by 1 base, and 16 bases separated the two germline ends. Per germline, CDR1 LNHDA and CDR2 SQIVND (reference sequence). The complete variable domain, with remaining parts taken from reference TRBV19 and TRBJ2-2, reads DGGITQSPKYLFRKEGQNVTLSCEQNLNHDAMYWYRQDPGQGLRLIYYSQIVNDFQKGDIAEGYSVSREKKESFPLTVTSAQKNPTAFYLCASSIGRDSRRNTGELFFGEGSRLTVL.

The V call is TRBV11-2, the J call TRBJ2-7, with 9 bases matching TRBD1. V lost 5 bases and J lost 5; bases outside the gene matches: 10. The CDR3 totals 15 residues. Germline V gives CDR1 SGHAT, CDR2 FQNNGV. CDR3 loop: CASSQYGTGINEQYF. DNA for the CDR3: TGTGCCAGCAGCCAATATGGGACAGGGATTAACGAGCAGTACTTC.

This clone was observed many times. The V and J genes are TRBV30 and TRBJ1-4; tentative D call: TRBD1 (6 bases). Germline values: CDR1 GTSNPN, CDR2 SVGIG (reference sequence). Trimming left V 8 bases short and J 7 bases short, with 17 bases between. The CDR3 is made up of 13 amino acids. For the CDR3, the DNA is TGTGCCGGGACACGGGGAGGCGGTGAAAAACTGTTTTTT. Its protein product is CAGTRGGGEKLFF.

The V gene is TRBV6-6, the J gene TRBJ1-1; 7 bases match TRBD1. The trim removed 6 bases at V and 1 base at J, leaving 11 bases unmatched. CDR3 length: 16 amino acids. Germline loops: CDR1 MNHNY, CDR2 SVGAGI (reference sequence). The CDR3 DNA is TGTGCCAGCAGCTACAGGGGACAGATCCCGAACACTGAAGCTTTCTTT. Its translation: CASSYRGQIPNTEAFF.

In this sample, this clone turned up a few times. The chain recombines TRBV5-5 with TRBJ2-7, with a weak D call TRBD2 (5 bases). Looked up from germline, CDR1 is SGHKS and CDR2 is YYEKEE (reference sequence). The CDR3 consists of 14 residues. V lost 0 bases, J lost 0 bases, and 7 bases lay in between. CDR3 region: CASSLAGSSYEQYF. Written as DNA, the CDR3 is TGTGCCAGCAGCTTGGCTGGGAGCTCCTACGAGCAGTACTTC.

The rearrangement uses TRBV11-2 and TRBJ2-5; 9 bases align to TRBD2. In germline, CDR1 is SGHAT, CDR2 FQNNGV. V lost 7 bases to trimming and J lost 2 bases; unmatched junction nucleotides: 5. The CDR3 sequence is 14 residues long. CDR3 nucleotide sequence: TGTGCCAGCAATAGGCGGGAGGGGCAAGAGACCCAGTACTTC. Amino acids: CASNRREGQETQYF.

This clone was detected a few times. At the DNA level, this CDR3 is encoded by other sequences in the same sample as well. The chain links TRBV28 to TRBJ1-2; no clear D gene. V was shortened by 3 bases and J by 2 bases, with 7 bases between the two germline ends. Germline loops: CDR1 MDHEN, CDR2 SYDVKM. The CDR3 spans 13 residues. This CDR3 is CASSFGSNYGYTF. The CDR3 DNA reads TGTGCCAGCAGTTTTGGTTCAAACTATGGCTACACCTTC.

Note on this clone: The sample carries other DNA sequences with the same CDR3. V gene TRBV7-9 combines with J gene TRBJ2-7; 10 bases are a match to TRBD1. The V and J ends lost 3 bases and 5 bases, in that order; junction bases with no gene match: 7. Germline V gene lookup returns CDR1 SEHNR and CDR2 FQNEAQ (reference sequence). There are 15 residues in the CDR3. Here the CDR3 DNA reads TGTGCCAGCAGCTTGCCGCTGACAGGGGGCGACGAGCAGTACTTC. This codes for CASSLPLTGGDEQYF.

This clone was counted many times. This chain links TRBV25-1 with TRBJ2-1; possibly TRBD1 for D (6 bases). V lost 2 bases and J 7 bases, leaving 12 bases between the germline ends. Germline assignment: CDR1 MGHDK and CDR2 SYGVNS. The CDR3 totals 14 residues. DNA of the CDR3: TGTGCCAGCAGTGAACTACAGGGATGGAATGAGCAGTTCTTC. It is translated as CASSELQGWNEQFF.

This clone showed up just a few times. V and J are TRBV29-1 and TRBJ2-7; D tentatively reads TRBD1 or TRBD2 (5 bases each). This CDR3 has 17 amino acids. Trimming removed 5 bases at V and 0 bases at J, with 23 bases between. Germline CDR1 and CDR2: SQVTM and ANQGSEA. Written as DNA, the CDR3 is TGCAGCGTTCTCAACAGGCCCCGGGGAATTAGCTCCTACGAGCAGTACTTC. Its protein product is CSVLNRPRGISSYEQYF.